This TCR beta chain was sequenced in a study of T-cell reconstitution after alpha-beta-depleted transplantation in children. A library of TCRbeta sequences, prepared with unique molecular identifiers, was generated. TCRdb re-derived calls from the PCR reads in MiXCR, one entry per CDR3 protein. The sample includes hundreds of thousands of distinct CDR3 sequences, about a sixth seen only once; the top ten take 25% to 35%. General study findings and limits: Reportedly, roughly two months post-transplant, alpha-beta T cells arose from several hundred expanded graft clones. Among T cells one year after transplant, newly produced cells accounted for most counts and diversity.

Turning to this clonotype: Its antigen is unknown.

The J segment lost 7 bases and the V segment lost 8 bases, leaving 15 bases of the junction unmatched. Germline CDR1 is LNHDA and CDR2 is SQIVND (reference sequence). The length of the CDR3 is 16 residues. Sequences were derived from PBMCs, mostly from graft donor cells, sampled 360 days after TCRalphabeta/CD19-depleted stem cell transplant. The TCR was taken from a boy under two years old who had a stem cell transplant for Wiskott-Aldrich syndrome, so the T cells may come from the graft donor. The chain is built from TRBV19 and TRBJ1-2; 11 bases fit TRBD1. The CDR3 loop reads CASRDRGTSITGGYTF. As DNA, the CDR3 is TGTGCCAGTCGGGACAGGGGGACCTCCATAACTGGTGGCTACACCTTC.